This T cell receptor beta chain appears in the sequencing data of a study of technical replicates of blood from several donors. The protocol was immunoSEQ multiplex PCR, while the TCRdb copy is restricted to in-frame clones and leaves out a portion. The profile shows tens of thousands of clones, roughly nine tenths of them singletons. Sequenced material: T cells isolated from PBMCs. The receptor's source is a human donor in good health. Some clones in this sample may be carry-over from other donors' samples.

The CDR3 DNA reads as TGCGCCAGCAGCCAAGATTGGGGCGCCGGAAACACCATATATTTT. Translated, it gives CASSQDWGAGNTIYF. The genes are TRBV4-1 and TRBJ1-3; D might be TRBD1 (5 bases). Per germline, CDR1 MGHRA and CDR2 YSYEKL. With 0 bases removed from V and 4 bases from J, the gap between germline ends came to 10 bases. The CDR3 covers 15 residues.